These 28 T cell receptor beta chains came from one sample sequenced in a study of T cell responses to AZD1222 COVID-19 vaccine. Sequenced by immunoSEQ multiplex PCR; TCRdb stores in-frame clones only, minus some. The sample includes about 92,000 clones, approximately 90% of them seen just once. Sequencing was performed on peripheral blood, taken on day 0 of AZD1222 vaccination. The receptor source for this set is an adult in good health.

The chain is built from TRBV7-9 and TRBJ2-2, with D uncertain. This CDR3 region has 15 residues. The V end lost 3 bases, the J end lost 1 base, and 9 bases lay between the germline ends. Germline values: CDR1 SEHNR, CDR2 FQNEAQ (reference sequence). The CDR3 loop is CASSFETQNTGELFF. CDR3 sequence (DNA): TGTGCCAGCAGCTTTGAGACACAGAACACCGGGGAGCTGTTTTTT. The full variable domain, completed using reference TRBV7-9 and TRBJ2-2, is DTGVSQNPRHKITKRGQNVTFRCDPISEHNRLYWYRQTLGQGPEFLTYFQNEAQLEKSRLLSDRFSAERPKGSFSTLEIQRTEQGDSAMYLCASSFETQNTGELFFGEGSRLTVL.

In DNA form, the CDR3 reads TGTGCCAGCAAGAATCGGGAAGGGTCCTATAATTCACCCCTCCACTTT. Its translation is CASKNREGSYNSPLHF. The genes are TRBV27 and TRBJ1-6; no clear D. The germline V and J ends were trimmed by 7 bases and 1 base, with 14 bases remaining between them. The CDR3 has 16 amino acids. Looked up from germline, CDR1 is MNHEY and CDR2 is SMNVEV (reference sequence).

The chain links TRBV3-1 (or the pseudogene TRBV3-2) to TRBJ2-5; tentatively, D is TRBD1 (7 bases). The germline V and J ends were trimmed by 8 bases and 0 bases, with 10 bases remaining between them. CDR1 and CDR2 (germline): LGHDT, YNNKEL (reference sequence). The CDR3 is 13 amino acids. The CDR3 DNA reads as TGTGCCAGCGGGGGGACAGACCAAGAGACCCAGTACTTC. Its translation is CASGGTDQETQYF.

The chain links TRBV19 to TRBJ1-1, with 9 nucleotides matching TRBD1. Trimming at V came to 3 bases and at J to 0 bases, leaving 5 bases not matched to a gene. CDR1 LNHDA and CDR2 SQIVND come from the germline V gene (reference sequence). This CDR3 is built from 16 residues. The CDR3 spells CASSMKTGGVNTEAFF. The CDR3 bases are TGTGCCAGTAGTATGAAGACAGGGGGAGTGAACACTGAAGCTTTCTTT.

The CDR3 is CASSPFGGGNSPLHF. The CDR3 nucleotides are TGTGCCAGCAGCCCGTTCGGGGGAGGTAATTCACCCCTCCACTTT. The chain recombines TRBV7-2 with TRBJ1-6; possibly TRBD1 for D (5 bases). Germline-derived CDR1 and CDR2 are SGHTA and FQGNSA. This CDR3 has 15 residues. V dropped 5 bases and J dropped 6 bases, with 14 bases sitting between them.

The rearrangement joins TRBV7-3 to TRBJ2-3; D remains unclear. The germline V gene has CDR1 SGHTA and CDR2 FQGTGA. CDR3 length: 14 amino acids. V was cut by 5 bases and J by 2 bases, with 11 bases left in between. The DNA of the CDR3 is TGTGCCAGCAGCCCCTCCCCGACCACAGATACGCAGTATTTT. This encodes CASSPSPTTDTQYF.

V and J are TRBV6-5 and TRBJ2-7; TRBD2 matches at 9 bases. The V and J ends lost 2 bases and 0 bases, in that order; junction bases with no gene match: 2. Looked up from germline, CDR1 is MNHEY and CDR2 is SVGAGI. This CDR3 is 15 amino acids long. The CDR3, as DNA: TGTGCCAGCAGTTACGAGCGGGGGGCCTCCTACGAGCAGTACTTC. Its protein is CASSYERGASYEQYF.

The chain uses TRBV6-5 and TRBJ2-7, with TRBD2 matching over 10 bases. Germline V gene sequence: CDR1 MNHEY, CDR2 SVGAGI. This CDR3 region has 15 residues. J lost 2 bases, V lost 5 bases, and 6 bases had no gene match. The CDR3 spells CASSRASGGPYEQYF. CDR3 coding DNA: TGTGCCAGCAGTAGAGCTAGCGGGGGCCCCTACGAGCAGTACTTC.

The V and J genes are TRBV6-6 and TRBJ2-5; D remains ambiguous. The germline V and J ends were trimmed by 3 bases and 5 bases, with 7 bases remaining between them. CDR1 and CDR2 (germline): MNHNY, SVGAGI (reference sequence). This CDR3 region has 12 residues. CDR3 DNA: TGTGCCAGCAGTTATCTGGTTGAGACCCAGTACTTC. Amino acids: CASSYLVETQYF.

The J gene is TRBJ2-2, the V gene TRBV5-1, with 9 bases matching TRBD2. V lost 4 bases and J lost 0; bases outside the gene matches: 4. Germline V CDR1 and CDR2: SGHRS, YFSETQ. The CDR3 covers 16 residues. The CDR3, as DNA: TGCGCCAGCAGCGGACTAGCGAGCACGAACACCGGGGAGCTGTTTTTT. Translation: CASSGLASTNTGELFF.

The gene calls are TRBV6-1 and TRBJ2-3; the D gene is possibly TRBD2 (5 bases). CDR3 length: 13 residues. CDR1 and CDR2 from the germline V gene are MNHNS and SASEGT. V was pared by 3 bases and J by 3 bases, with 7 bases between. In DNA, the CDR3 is TGTGCCAGCAGTGACCCGGGAACAGATACGCAGTATTTT. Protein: CASSDPGTDTQYF.

CDR3 sequence: CASSLDPLAGTYEQYF. Here the CDR3 DNA reads TGTGCCAGCAGCTTAGATCCCCTAGCGGGGACCTACGAGCAGTACTTC. The genes are TRBV11-2 and TRBJ2-7; 9 bases are a match to TRBD2. V was pared by 0 bases and J by 2 bases, with 5 bases of the junction left unmatched. The CDR3 contains 16 residues. CDR1 and CDR2 (germline): SGHAT, FQNNGV.

CDR3: CASSVAGLAGANEQFF. CDR3 nucleotides: TGTGCCAGCAGCGTAGCCGGGCTAGCGGGAGCCAATGAGCAGTTCTTC. The V call is TRBV9, the J call TRBJ2-1; 10 positions match TRBD2. This CDR3 comprises 16 residues. V lost 0 bases, J lost 6 bases, and 6 bases stayed unmatched. The germline V gene encodes CDR1 SGDLS and CDR2 YYNGEE.

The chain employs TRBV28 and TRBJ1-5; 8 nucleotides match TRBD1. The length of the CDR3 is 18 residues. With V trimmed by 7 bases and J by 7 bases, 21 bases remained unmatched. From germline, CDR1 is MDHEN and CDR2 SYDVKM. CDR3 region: CASKGKWAGTGDGQPQHF. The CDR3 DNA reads TGTGCCAGCAAAGGTAAATGGGCCGGGACAGGTGACGGCCAGCCCCAGCATTTT.

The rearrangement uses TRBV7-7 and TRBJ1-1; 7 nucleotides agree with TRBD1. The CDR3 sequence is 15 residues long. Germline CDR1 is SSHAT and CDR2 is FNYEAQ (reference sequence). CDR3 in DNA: TGTGCAGGAGAGGGGGCTAGCCCTCTGAACACTGAAGCTTTCTTT. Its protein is CAGEGASPLNTEAFF.

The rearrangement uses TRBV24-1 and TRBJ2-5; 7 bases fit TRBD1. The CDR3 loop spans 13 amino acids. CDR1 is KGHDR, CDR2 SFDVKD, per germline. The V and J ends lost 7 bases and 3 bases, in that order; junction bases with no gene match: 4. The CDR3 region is CATREGGKETQYF. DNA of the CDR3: TGTGCCACCAGGGAAGGGGGCAAAGAGACCCAGTACTTC.

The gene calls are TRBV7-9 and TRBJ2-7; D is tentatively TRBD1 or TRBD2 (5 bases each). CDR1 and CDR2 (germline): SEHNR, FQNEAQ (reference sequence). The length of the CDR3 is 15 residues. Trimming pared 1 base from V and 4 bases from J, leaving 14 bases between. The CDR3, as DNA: TGTGCCAGCAGCTTAGGAGAGGGGTTGAGGTACGAGCAGTACTTC. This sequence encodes CASSLGEGLRYEQYF.

CDR3 bases: TGTGCCAGCAGCCAAGATTCCCGGGGAGGCAATCAGCCCCAGCATTTT. Its protein is CASSQDSRGGNQPQHF. This chain links TRBV3-1 (or the pseudogene TRBV3-2) with TRBJ1-5; D call uncertain. V was shortened by 0 bases and J by 2 bases, with 11 bases between the two germline ends. This CDR3 is built from 16 residues. In germline, CDR1 is LGHDT, CDR2 YNNKEL (reference sequence).

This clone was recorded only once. In DNA form, the CDR3 reads TGTGCCAGCAGCCACTCGGGGGCGGGGAAAAGCTCCTACAATGAGCAGTTCTTC. Translated: CASSHSGAGKSSYNEQFF. This chain uses TRBV28 with TRBJ2-1, with D possibly being TRBD1 or TRBD2 (6 bases each). Germline values: CDR1 MDHEN, CDR2 SYDVKM. The CDR3 totals 18 residues. Trimming took off 6 bases at V and 0 bases at J, with 21 bases between the two ends.

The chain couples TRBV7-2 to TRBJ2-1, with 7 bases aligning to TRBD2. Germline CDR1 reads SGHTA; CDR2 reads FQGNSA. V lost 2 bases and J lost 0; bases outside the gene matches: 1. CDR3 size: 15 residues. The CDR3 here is CASSLREGSYNEQFF. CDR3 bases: TGTGCCAGCAGCTTAAGGGAGGGCTCCTACAATGAGCAGTTCTTC.

In DNA form, the CDR3 reads TGTGCCAGCAGCTTTGAGTCGACTAGCGGATCCTACGAGCAGTACTTC. This sequence encodes CASSFESTSGSYEQYF. J is TRBJ2-7 and V is TRBV7-2, with 9 bases that match TRBD2. Germline V gene lookup returns CDR1 SGHTA and CDR2 FQGNSA. The CDR3 is made up of 16 amino acids. J gave up 1 base and V 3 bases, and 7 bases lay outside the gene matches. The full variable domain, in which reference TRBV7-2 and TRBJ2-7 provide the parts outside the CDR3, is GAGVSQSPSNKVTEKGKDVELRCDPISGHTALYWYRQSLGQGLEFLIYFQGNSAPDKSGLPSDRFSAERTGGSVSTLTIQRTQQEDSAVYLCASSFESTSGSYEQYFGPGTRLTVT.

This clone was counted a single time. DNA of the CDR3: TGTGCCAGCAGTGTGGACAGGAGCTCTGGAAACACCATATATTTT. Its translation: CASSVDRSSGNTIYF. J is TRBJ1-3 and V is TRBV2; TRBD1 matches at 7 bases. Germline CDR1 reads SNHLY; CDR2 reads FYNNEI. J gave up 0 bases and V 4 bases, and 3 bases lay outside the gene matches. The CDR3 runs 15 residues. The full variable domain, its missing parts supplied by reference TRBV2 and TRBJ1-3, is EPEVTQTPSHQVTQMGQEVILRCVPISNHLYFYWYRQILGQKVEFLVSFYNNEISEKSEIFDDQFSVERPDGSNFTLKIRSTKLEDSAMYFCASSVDRSSGNTIYFGEGSWLTVV.

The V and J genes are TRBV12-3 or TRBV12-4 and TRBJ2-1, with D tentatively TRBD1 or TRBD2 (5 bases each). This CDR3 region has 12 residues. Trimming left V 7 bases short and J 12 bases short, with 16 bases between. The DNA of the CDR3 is TGTGCCAGCAAATTCTCCGGGACGAGGCAGTTCTTC. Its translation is CASKFSGTRQFF.

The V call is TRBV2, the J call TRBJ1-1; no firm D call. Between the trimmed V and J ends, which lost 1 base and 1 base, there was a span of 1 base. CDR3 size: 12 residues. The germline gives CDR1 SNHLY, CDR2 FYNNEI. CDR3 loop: CASSEENTEAFF. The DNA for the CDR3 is TGTGCCAGCAGTGAAGAGAACACTGAAGCTTTCTTT.

CDR3 coding DNA: TGTGCCAGCAGTGACTCGATTTGCCCCAGCAATCAGCCCCAGCATTTT. Its protein product is CASSDSICPSNQPQHF. The chain couples TRBV6-4 to TRBJ1-5; D call uncertain. This CDR3 spans 16 amino acids. V shed 0 bases and J shed 1 base, with 10 bases lying between them. CDR1 and CDR2 from the germline V gene are MRHNA and SNTAGT.

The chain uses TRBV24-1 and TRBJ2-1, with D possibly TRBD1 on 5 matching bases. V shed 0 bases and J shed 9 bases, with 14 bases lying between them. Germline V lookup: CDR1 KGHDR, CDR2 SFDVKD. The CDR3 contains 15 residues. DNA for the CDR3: TGTGCCACCAGTGATTTGGCGACAGTACGCGGTGAGCAGTTCTTC. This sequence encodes CATSDLATVRGEQFF.

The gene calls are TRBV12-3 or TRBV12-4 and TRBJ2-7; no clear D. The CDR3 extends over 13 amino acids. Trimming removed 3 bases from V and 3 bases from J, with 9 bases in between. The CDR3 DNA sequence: TGTGCCAGCAGTTTGCAAGGAAACTACGAGCAGTACTTC. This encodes CASSLQGNYEQYF.

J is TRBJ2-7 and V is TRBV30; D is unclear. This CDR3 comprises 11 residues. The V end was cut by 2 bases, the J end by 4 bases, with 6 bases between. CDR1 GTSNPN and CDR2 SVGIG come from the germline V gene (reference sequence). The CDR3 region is CAWSSAYEQYF. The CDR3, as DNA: TGTGCCTGGAGTAGCGCATACGAGCAGTACTTC.